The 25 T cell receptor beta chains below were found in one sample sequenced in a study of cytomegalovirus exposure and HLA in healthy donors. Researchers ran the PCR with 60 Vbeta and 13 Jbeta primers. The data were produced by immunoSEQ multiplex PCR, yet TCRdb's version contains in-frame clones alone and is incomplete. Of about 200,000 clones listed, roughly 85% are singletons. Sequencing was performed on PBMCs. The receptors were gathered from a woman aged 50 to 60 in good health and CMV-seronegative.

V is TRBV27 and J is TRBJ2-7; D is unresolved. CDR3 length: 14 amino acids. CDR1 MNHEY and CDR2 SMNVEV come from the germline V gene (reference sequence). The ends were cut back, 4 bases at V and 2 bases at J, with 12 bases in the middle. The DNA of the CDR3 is TGTGCCAGCAGTTGGCAGGCCAGGCCCTACGAGCAGTACTTC. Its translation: CASSWQARPYEQYF.

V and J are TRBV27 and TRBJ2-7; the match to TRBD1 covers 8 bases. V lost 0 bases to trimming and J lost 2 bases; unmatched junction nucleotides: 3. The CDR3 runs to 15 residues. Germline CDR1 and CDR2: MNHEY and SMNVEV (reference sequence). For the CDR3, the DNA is TGTGCCAGCAGTTTATCGCAGGGGGCCACCTACGAGCAGTACTTC. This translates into CASSLSQGATYEQYF.

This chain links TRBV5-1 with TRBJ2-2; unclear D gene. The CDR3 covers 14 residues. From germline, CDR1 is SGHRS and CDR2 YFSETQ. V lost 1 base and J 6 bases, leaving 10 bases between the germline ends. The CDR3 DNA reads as TGCGCCAGCAGCTTGCCCCTAGAATCCGGGGAGCTGTTTTTT. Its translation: CASSLPLESGELFF.

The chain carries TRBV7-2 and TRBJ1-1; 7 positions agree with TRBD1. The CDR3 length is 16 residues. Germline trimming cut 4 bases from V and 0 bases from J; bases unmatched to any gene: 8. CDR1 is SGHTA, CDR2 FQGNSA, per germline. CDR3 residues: CASSSQGVLMNTEAFF. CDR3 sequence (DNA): TGTGCCAGCAGCTCCCAGGGGGTCCTCATGAACACTGAAGCTTTCTTT.

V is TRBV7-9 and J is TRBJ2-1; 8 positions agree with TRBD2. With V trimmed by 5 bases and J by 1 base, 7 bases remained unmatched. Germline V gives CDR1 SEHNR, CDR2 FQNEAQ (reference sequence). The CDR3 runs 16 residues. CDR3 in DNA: TGTGCCAGCAGCATATCGGGAGGGCTGTCCTACAATGAGCAGTTCTTC. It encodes CASSISGGLSYNEQFF.

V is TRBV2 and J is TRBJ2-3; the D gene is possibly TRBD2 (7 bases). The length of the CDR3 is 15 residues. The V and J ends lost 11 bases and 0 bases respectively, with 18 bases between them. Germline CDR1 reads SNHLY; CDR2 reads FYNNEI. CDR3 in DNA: TGTGCCGCGAGTAGGGGGAGGGCTAGCACAGATACGCAGTATTTT. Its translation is CAASRGRASTDTQYF.

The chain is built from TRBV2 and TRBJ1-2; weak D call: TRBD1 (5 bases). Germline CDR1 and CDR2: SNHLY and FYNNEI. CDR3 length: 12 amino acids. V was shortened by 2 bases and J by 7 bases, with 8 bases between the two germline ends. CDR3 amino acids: CASSEQGPGYTF. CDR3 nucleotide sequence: TGTGCCAGCAGTGAACAGGGTCCTGGCTACACCTTC. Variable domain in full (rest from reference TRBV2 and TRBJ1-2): EPEVTQTPSHQVTQMGQEVILRCVPISNHLYFYWYRQILGQKVEFLVSFYNNEISEKSEIFDDQFSVERPDGSNFTLKIRSTKLEDSAMYFCASSEQGPGYTFGSGTRLTVV.

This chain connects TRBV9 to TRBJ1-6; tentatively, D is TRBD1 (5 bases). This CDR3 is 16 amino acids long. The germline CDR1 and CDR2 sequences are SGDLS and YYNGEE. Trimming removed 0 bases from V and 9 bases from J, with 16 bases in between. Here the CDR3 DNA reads TGTGCCAGCAGCGTAGAGGGGTCCAACGACGGTTCACCCCTCCACTTT. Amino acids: CASSVEGSNDGSPLHF. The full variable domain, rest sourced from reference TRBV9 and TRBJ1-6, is DSGVTQTPKHLITATGQRVTLRCSPRSGDLSVYWYQQSLDQGLQFLIQYYNGEERAKGNILERFSAQQFPDLHSELNLSSLELGDSALYFCASSVEGSNDGSPLHFGNGTRLTVT.

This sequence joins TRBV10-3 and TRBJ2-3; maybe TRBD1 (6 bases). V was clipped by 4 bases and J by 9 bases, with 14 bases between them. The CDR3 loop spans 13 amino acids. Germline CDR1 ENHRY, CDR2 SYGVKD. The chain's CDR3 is CAISAPGQPTQYF. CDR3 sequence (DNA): TGTGCCATCAGTGCGCCCGGACAGCCCACGCAGTATTTT.

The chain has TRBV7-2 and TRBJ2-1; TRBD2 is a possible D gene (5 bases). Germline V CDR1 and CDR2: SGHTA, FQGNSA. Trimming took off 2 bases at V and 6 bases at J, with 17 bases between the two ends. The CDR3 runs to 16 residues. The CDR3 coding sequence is TGTGCCAGCAGCTTAACGACCGGACTTTCCCTCAATGAGCAGTTCTTC. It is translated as CASSLTTGLSLNEQFF.

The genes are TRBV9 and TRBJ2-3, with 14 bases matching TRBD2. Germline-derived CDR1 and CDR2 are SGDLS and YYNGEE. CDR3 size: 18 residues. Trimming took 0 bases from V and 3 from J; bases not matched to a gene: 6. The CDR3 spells CASSVAPGTSGSTDTQYF. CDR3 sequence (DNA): TGTGCCAGCAGCGTAGCCCCCGGGACTAGCGGGAGTACAGATACGCAGTATTTT.

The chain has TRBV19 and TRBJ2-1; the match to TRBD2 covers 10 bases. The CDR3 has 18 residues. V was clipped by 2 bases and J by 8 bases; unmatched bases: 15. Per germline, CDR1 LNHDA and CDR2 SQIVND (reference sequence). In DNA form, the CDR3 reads TGTGCCAGTAGTATAATAGCGGGAGGCCCCATGATAGGGGATGAGCAGTTCTTC. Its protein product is CASSIIAGGPMIGDEQFF.

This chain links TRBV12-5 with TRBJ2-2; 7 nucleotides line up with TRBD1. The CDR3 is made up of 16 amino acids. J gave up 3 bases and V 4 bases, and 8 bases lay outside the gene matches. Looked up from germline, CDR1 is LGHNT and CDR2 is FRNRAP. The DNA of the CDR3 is TGTGCTAGTGGTTCCGGGACAGCAGATTACACCGGGGAGCTGTTTTTT. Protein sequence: CASGSGTADYTGELFF.

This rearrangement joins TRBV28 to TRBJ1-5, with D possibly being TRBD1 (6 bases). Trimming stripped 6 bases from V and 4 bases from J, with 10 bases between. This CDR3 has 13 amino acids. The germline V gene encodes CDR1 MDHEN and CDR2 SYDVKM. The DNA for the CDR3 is TGTGCCAGCAGCGCCGGGACAAATCAGCCCCAGCATTTT. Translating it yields CASSAGTNQPQHF.

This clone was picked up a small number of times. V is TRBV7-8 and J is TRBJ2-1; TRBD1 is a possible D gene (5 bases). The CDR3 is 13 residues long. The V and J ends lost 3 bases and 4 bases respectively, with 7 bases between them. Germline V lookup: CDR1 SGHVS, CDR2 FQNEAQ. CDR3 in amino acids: CASSFQGYNEQFF. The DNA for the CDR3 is TGTGCCAGCAGCTTCCAGGGTTACAATGAGCAGTTCTTC.

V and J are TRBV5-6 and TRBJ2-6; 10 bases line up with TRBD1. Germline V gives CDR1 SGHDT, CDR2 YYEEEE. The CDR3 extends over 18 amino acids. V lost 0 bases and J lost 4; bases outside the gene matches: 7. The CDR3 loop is CASSLEGQGLYGANVLTF. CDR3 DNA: TGTGCCAGCAGCTTGGAGGGACAGGGGTTATACGGGGCCAACGTCCTGACTTTC.

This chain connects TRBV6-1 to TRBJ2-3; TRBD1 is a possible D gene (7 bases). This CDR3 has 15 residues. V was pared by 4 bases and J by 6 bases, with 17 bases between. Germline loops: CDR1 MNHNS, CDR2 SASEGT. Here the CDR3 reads CASSGTGLNGDTQYF. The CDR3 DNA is TGTGCCAGCAGTGGGACAGGACTAAATGGGGATACGCAGTATTTT.

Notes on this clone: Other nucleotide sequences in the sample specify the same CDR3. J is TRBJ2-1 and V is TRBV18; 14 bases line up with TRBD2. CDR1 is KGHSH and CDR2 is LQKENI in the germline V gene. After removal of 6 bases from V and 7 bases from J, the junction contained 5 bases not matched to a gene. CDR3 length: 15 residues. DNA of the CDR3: TGTGCCAGCTCCCCCGGGACTAGCGGGAGAAATGAGCAGTTCTTC. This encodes CASSPGTSGRNEQFF.

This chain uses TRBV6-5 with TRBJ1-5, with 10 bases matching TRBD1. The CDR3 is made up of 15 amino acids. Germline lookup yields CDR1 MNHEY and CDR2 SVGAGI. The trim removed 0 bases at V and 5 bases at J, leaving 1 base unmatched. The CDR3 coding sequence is TGTGCCAGCAGTTACTCGGACAGGGGGGATCAGCCCCAGCATTTT. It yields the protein CASSYSDRGDQPQHF.

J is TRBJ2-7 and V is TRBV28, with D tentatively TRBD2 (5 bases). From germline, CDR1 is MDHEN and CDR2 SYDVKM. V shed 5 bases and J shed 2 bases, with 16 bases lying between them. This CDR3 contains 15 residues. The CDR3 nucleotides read TGTGCCAGCAGTAACCGGGGAATCGTTACCTACGAGCAGTACTTC. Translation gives CASSNRGIVTYEQYF.

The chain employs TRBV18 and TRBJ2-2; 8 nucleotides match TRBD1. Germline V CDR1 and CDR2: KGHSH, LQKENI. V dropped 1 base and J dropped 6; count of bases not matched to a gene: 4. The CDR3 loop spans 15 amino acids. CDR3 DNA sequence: TGTGCCAGCTCACCACAGGACAGGGATCCCGGGGAGCTGTTTTTT. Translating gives CASSPQDRDPGELFF.

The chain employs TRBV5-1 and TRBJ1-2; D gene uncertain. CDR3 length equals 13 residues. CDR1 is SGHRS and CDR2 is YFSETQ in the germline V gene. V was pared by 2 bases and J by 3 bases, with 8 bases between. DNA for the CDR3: TGCGCCAGCAGCTTAAAGGAGGACTATGGCTACACCTTC. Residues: CASSLKEDYGYTF.

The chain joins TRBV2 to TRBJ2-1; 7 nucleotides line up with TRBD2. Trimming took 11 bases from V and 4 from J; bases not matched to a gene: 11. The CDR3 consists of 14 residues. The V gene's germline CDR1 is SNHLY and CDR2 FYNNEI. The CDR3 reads CASKRDYGYNEQFF. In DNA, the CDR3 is TGTGCCTCAAAGCGGGACTACGGTTACAATGAGCAGTTCTTC.

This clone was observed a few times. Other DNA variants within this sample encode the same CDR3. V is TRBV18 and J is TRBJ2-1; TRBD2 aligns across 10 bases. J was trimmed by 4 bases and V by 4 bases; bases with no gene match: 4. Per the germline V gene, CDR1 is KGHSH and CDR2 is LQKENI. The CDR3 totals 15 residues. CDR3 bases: TGTGCCAGCTCACTCCGGACTAGCGGTTACAATGAGCAGTTCTTC. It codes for CASSLRTSGYNEQFF.

In nucleotides, the CDR3 is TGTGCCAGCAGCTCGACAAAAAAGGACAGCTACACTGAAGCTTTCTTT. The encoded protein is CASSSTKKDSYTEAFF. The chain carries TRBV7-9 and TRBJ1-1; a possible D gene is TRBD1 (6 bases). Germline loops: CDR1 SEHNR, CDR2 FQNEAQ (reference sequence). Trimming left V 4 bases short and J 3 bases short, with 18 bases between. The CDR3 spans 16 residues.